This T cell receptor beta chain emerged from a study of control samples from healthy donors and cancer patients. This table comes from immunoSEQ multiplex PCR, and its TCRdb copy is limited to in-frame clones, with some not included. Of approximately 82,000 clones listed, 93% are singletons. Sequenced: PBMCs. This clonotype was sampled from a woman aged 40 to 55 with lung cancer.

CDR3 region: CASSFFAGGDTGELFF. CDR3 DNA sequence: TGTGCCAGCAGTTTTTTTGCAGGGGGCGACACCGGGGAGCTGTTTTTT. The V and J genes are TRBV27 and TRBJ2-2; the match to TRBD1 covers 8 bases. The germline CDR1 and CDR2 sequences are MNHEY and SMNVEV (reference sequence). CDR3 length: 16 residues. V was clipped by 3 bases and J by 3 bases; unmatched bases: 6.